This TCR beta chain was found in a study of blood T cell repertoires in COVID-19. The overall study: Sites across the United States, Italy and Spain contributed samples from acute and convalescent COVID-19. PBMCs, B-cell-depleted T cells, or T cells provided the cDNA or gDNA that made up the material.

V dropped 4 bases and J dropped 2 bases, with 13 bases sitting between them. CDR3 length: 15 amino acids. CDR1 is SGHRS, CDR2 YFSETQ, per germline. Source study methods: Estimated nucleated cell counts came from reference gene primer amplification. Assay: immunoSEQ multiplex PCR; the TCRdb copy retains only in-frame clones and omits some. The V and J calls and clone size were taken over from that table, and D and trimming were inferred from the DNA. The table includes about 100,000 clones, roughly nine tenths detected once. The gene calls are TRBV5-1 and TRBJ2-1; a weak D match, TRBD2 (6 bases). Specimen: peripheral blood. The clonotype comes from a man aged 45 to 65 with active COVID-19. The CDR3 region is CASSEGGEPYNEQFF. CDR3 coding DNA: TGCGCCAGCAGCGAAGGCGGGGAACCCTACAATGAGCAGTTCTTC.